This T cell receptor beta chain is drawn from a study of blood T cell repertoires in COVID-19. Background on the study: Some COVID-19 samples were acute and others convalescent; all came from the United States, Italy and Spain. Sources were T cells, B-cell-depleted T cells, or PBMCs; the material itself was cDNA or gDNA.

Authors' processing steps: Reference gene primer amplification gave estimated nucleated cell counts. TCRdb's table, derived via immunoSEQ multiplex PCR, lists solely in-frame clones and lacks some. The V and J calls and clone size were taken over from that table, and D and trimming were inferred from the DNA. The sample consists of 240,000 or so clones, 80% to 85% of them appearing once. Per the germline V gene, CDR1 is SGHAT and CDR2 is FQNNGV. V gave up 0 bases and J gave up 6 bases, with 12 bases separating them. The CDR3 has 15 residues. V usage is TRBV11-2 and J usage is TRBJ1-5; D is perhaps TRBD1 (6 bases). This clonotype was obtained from a woman aged 60-75 years with active or convalescent COVID-19. Material: peripheral blood. The CDR3 nucleotides read TGTGCCAGCAGCTTAGATGCGGGGGCCGGTCAGCCCCAGCATTTT. As protein: CASSLDAGAGQPQHF. Together with reference TRBV11-2 and TRBJ1-5, the CDR3 gives the full variable domain: EAGVAQSPRYKIIEKRQSVAFWCNPISGHATLYWYQQILGQGPKLLIQFQNNGVVDDSQLPKDRFSAERLKGVDSTLKIQPAKLEDSAVYLCASSLDAGAGQPQHFGDGTRLSIL.